This TCR beta chain was recorded in a study of blood T cell repertoires in COVID-19. The CDR3 contains 15 residues. CDR1 and CDR2 (germline): LGHNA, YSLEER. After removal of 0 bases from V and 8 bases from J, the junction contained 7 bases not matched to a gene. Here immunoSEQ multiplex PCR was the method, and the copy in TCRdb shows in-frame clones only, minus some. The sample records around 150,000 clones, approximately 88% being singletons. This clonotype was obtained from a woman older than 75 with active or convalescent COVID-19. What was sequenced was peripheral blood. The chain couples TRBV4-3 to TRBJ1-3; TRBD1 matches 7 bases. CDR3 residues: CASSQDLGQPDTIYF. The CDR3 nucleotides are TGCGCCAGCAGCCAAGATCTGGGACAGCCTGACACCATATATTTT.